This TCR beta chain is from a study of regulatory T cells in long-lasting Graves disease. Assembly of TCR beta libraries relied on iRepertoire HTBI primers together with Arm-PCR of CDR3 regions. TCRdb analysed the multiplex PCR reads with MiXCR anew, one entry per CDR3 protein. The table has roughly 610,000 distinct CDR3 sequences, roughly 16% seen once. Noted time point: newly diagnosed GD, antithyroid drugs for less than 3 months. The TCR library was prepared using RNA isolated from PBMCs. This clonotype has a count of ten or more. Antigen specificity is unknown. The germline gives CDR1 MDHEN, CDR2 SYDVKM. The CDR3 is 15 residues long. V lost 5 bases and J 1 base, leaving 14 bases between the germline ends. Findings and limits, study-wide: Patients whose Graves' disease persisted exhibited lower TCR diversity than those newly diagnosed. Newly diagnosed patients shared about a thousand public clonotypes; persistent patients shared some 2,600.

This sample also belongs to another study, concerning T cells in Graves' hyperthyroidism and ophthalmopathy. That paper notes: Newly diagnosed hyperthyroidism, duration under 2 months, in patients aged 18 to 65.

Here the sequenced sample was peripheral blood mononuclear cells (PBMCs), taken at new diagnosis, from a patient treated with antithyroid drugs. V gene TRBV28 combines with J gene TRBJ1-1; D not resolved. The TCR comes from a man aged 18 to 29 with Graves disease. CDR3 amino acids: CASSPKSGENTEAFF. The CDR3 DNA reads TGTGCCAGCAGTCCGAAGAGCGGGGAGAACACTGAAGCTTTCTTT.